A selection of T cell receptor beta chains follows, all from one sample in a study of blood T cell repertoires in COVID-19. Assay used: immunoSEQ multiplex PCR; TCRdb lists only in-frame clones, some missing. The table records 250,000 to 300,000 clones, about 86% of them present only once. Sequenced material: peripheral blood. The receptors derive from a man aged 25 to 40 with active or convalescent COVID-19. Both conserved end residues are part of each CDR3. The order of the fields is D gene, V gene, clone size, J gene, CDR3 protein, CDR3 DNA. D genes are given only for firm matches. Size is stated for part of the rows, as once, few or many counts, or as a class when the clone is expanded.

-	TRBV27	-	TRBJ1-4	CASSDSYTNEKLFF	TGTGCCAGCAGTGACAGTTATACTAATGAAAAACTGTTTTTT
-	TRBV6-5	few	TRBJ2-7	CASSQQDSYEQYF	TGTGCCAGCAGTCAACAGGACTCCTACGAGCAGTACTTC
TRBD1	TRBV6-5	few	TRBJ1-2	CASSYDRDYGYTF	TGTGCCAGCAGTTACGACAGGGACTATGGCTACACCTTC
-	TRBV13	-	TRBJ1-1	CASCDTLNMNTEAFF	TGTGCCAGCTGTGACACGCTAAACATGAACACTGAAGCTTTCTTT
TRBD2	TRBV20-1	-	TRBJ2-3	CSASSGLAGGKGFVDTQYF	TGCAGTGCTAGTTCGGGTCTAGCGGGGGGGAAGGGGTTTGTAGATACGCAGTATTTT
TRBD1	TRBV7-6	-	TRBJ2-7	CASGPGGRAEQYF	TGTGCCAGCGGCCCAGGGGGTAGGGCCGAGCAGTACTTC
TRBD1	TRBV3-1/TRBV3-2	once	TRBJ1-2	CASSPGQGNYGYTF	TGTGCCAGCAGCCCTGGACAGGGGAACTATGGCTACACCTTC
-	TRBV6-2/TRBV6-3	-	TRBJ1-6	CASSSSNRDSPLHF	-
-	TRBV4-1	-	TRBJ1-3	CASSQDLASGNTIYF	TGCGCCAGCAGCCAGGATCTAGCCTCTGGAAACACCATATATTTT
-	TRBV7-2	-	TRBJ1-5	CASSPNGGQLQPQHF	TGTGCCAGCAGCCCCAACGGAGGGCAACTTCAGCCCCAGCATTTT
TRBD1	TRBV6-1	-	TRBJ1-6	CASSEHDRASPLHF	TGTGCCAGCAGTGAACACGACAGGGCTTCACCCCTCCACTTT
-	TRBV10-1	-	TRBJ2-7	CASSGGDRYSYEQYF	TGCGCCAGCAGTGGGGGGGATCGTTATTCCTACGAGCAGTACTTC
TRBD2	TRBV19	-	TRBJ2-1	CASSWGLASNEQFF	TGTGCCAGTAGTTGGGGACTAGCGTCGAATGAGCAGTTCTTC
-	TRBV29-1	-	TRBJ1-5	CSVEVGGLGQPQHF	TGCAGCGTTGAAGTAGGGGGTTTGGGTCAGCCCCAGCATTTT
TRBD2	TRBV19	-	TRBJ2-1	CASSIAWAGTSFNEQFF	TGTGCCAGTAGTATTGCTTGGGCTGGGACTAGCTTCAATGAGCAGTTCTTC
-	TRBV2	-	TRBJ2-1	CASSEDTAYNEQFF	TGTGCCAGCAGTGAGGACACAGCCTACAATGAGCAGTTCTTC
-	TRBV9	-	TRBJ2-3	CASTIRGAPTDTQYF	TGTGCCAGCACTATCCGCGGGGCCCCCACAGATACGCAGTATTTT
-	TRBV4-1	-	TRBJ1-5	CASSFRTEQPQHF	TGCGCCAGCAGCTTCAGGACAGAGCAGCCCCAGCATTTT
TRBD2	TRBV7-2	-	TRBJ2-7	CASSVVRGASYEQYF	TGTGCCAGCAGTGTCGTGCGGGGGGCCTCCTACGAGCAGTACTTC
TRBD2	TRBV6-5	-	TRBJ2-1	CASKRSGVGNEQFF	TGTGCCAGCAAACGTAGCGGGGTAGGAAATGAGCAGTTCTTC
-	TRBV30	few	TRBJ1-2	CAWSPQHGYTF	TGTGCCTGGAGTCCACAGCATGGCTACACCTTC
-	TRBV3-1/TRBV3-2	-	TRBJ1-3	CASSQVRGLGNTIYF	TGTGCCAGCAGCCAAGTAAGGGGTCTGGGAAACACCATATATTTT
-	TRBV7-2	once	TRBJ2-5	CASSVNRYGAQYF	TGTGCCAGCAGCGTAAACCGATACGGGGCCCAGTACTTC
TRBD2	TRBV4-2	-	TRBJ2-3	CASSQAYASGGYGDTQYF	TGTGCCAGCAGCCAAGCTTATGCTAGCGGGGGGTATGGAGATACGCAGTATTTT
-	TRBV9	-	TRBJ2-3	CASSEGNDATDTQYF	TGTGCCAGCAGCGAGGGGAATGACGCCACAGATACGCAGTATTTT
TRBD1	TRBV19	-	TRBJ1-1	CASDGGQGAGSTEAFF	TGTGCCAGCGATGGTGGTCAGGGGGCAGGTAGCACTGAAGCTTTCTTT
TRBD2	TRBV4-2	-	TRBJ2-3	CASSQPGGQTDTQYF	TGTGCCAGCAGCCAACCGGGGGGGCAGACAGATACGCAGTATTTT
-	TRBV27	-	TRBJ1-6	CASSAGFGSPLHF	TGTGCCAGCAGTGCAGGGTTTGGATCACCCCTCCACTTT
-	TRBV7-3	-	TRBJ1-4	CASSLPIQRVRTRGKLFF	TGTGCCAGCAGCTTACCGATACAGCGGGTCCGGACGAGGGGAAAACTGTTTTTT
TRBD2	TRBV5-5	many	TRBJ2-1	CASSSLAGGSEQFF	TGTGCCAGCAGCTCACTAGCGGGGGGGAGTGAGCAGTTCTTC
-	TRBV19	-	TRBJ2-6	CASSTLYQVSGANVLTF	TGTGCCAGTAGTACGCTATATCAGGTTTCTGGGGCCAACGTCCTGACTTTC
-	TRBV19	once	TRBJ2-7	CASSPGLHEQYF	TGTGCCAGTAGCCCGGGACTCCACGAGCAGTACTTC
-	TRBV6-1	-	TRBJ1-1	CASSEVLGSAVGAFF	TGTGCCAGCAGTGAAGTCTTAGGGAGTGCGGTTGGAGCTTTCTTT
-	TRBV18	-	TRBJ2-2	CASSPDPRARELFF	TGTGCCAGCTCACCCGACCCCAGGGCGAGGGAGCTGTTTTTT
TRBD1	TRBV11-2	-	TRBJ2-1	CASSTRQGHFYNEQFF	TGTGCCAGCAGCACTCGACAGGGGCATTTCTACAATGAGCAGTTCTTC
-	TRBV7-3	-	TRBJ1-5	CASSLNAGGWNRQPQHF	TGTGCCAGCAGCTTAAACGCGGGGGGTTGGAATCGTCAGCCCCAGCATTTT
TRBD2	TRBV5-1	once	TRBJ2-7	CASSLAFRGGFEQYF	TGCGCCAGCAGCTTGGCCTTTCGGGGGGGCTTCGAGCAGTACTTC
-	TRBV27	-	TRBJ1-1	CASSLGPQGGPEAFF	TGTGCCAGCAGTCTTGGCCCTCAGGGAGGTCCTGAAGCTTTCTTT
TRBD1	TRBV5-1	-	TRBJ1-2	CASSRDRVIYGYTF	TGCGCCAGCAGCAGGGACAGGGTAATCTATGGCTACACCTTC
-	TRBV14	-	TRBJ2-7	CASSQVSYEQYF	TGTGCCAGCAGCCAAGTGAGTTACGAGCAGTACTTC
-	TRBV18	-	TRBJ2-1	CASSPGNAGNEQFF	TGTGCCAGCTCACCCGGGAACGCTGGGAATGAGCAGTTCTTC
TRBD2	TRBV18	once	TRBJ2-7	CASSPGGLGYEQYF	TGTGCCAGCTCCCCCGGGGGACTAGGCTACGAGCAGTACTTC
-	TRBV5-6	-	TRBJ1-1	CASSLGAAMNTEAFF	TGTGCCAGCAGCTTGGGGGCAGCAATGAACACTGAAGCTTTCTTT